Presented here are 11 T cell receptor beta chains from one specimen sequenced in a study of naive and memory T cell subsets. An equimolar mix of two oligonucleotides served as the beta constant-region primer for TRBC1 and TRBC2. A single record per CDR3 protein comes from TCRdb applying MiXCR to the UMI-ligation and nested PCR reads. This table holds under 100,000 distinct CDR3 sequences, 7% found once. What was sequenced was central memory CD4+ T cells from blood. The source of these receptors is a human donor in good health.

The chain couples TRBV15 to TRBJ1-1, with D tentatively TRBD1 (5 bases). This CDR3 contains 16 residues. With 0 bases removed from V and 5 bases from J, the gap between germline ends came to 16 bases. The germline gives CDR1 LNHNV, CDR2 YYDKDF (reference sequence). The CDR3 protein is CATSRDRGGAKTEAFF. CDR3 DNA: TGTGCCACCAGCAGAGATAGGGGAGGGGCAAAGACTGAAGCTTTCTTT.

This clonotype was counted between two and nine times. The chain employs TRBV7-2 and TRBJ2-5; D tentatively reads TRBD1 or TRBD2 (6 bases each). The V gene lost 1 base and the J gene lost 4 bases, with 10 bases spanning the gap. Germline V gene data show CDR1 as SGHTA and CDR2 as FQGNSA. CDR3 size: 14 residues. CDR3 sequence: CASSLEGGTETQYF. The CDR3 DNA is TGTGCCAGCAGCTTAGAGGGGGGCACAGAGACCCAGTACTTC.

There are a few counts of this clonotype. The chain combines TRBV28 with TRBJ1-2; D not certain. This CDR3 has 12 residues. Per the germline V gene, CDR1 is MDHEN and CDR2 is SYDVKM. Deletions cut 5 bases from V and 4 bases from J, with 8 bases between. As DNA, the CDR3 is TGTGCCAGCAGTGCACGGGCCTATGGCTACACCTTC. It specifies CASSARAYGYTF.

The rearrangement joins TRBV18 to TRBJ1-1; D might be TRBD1 (5 bases). CDR3 length: 20 amino acids. V lost 3 bases and J lost 0, with 26 bases in between. Looked up from germline, CDR1 is KGHSH and CDR2 is LQKENI. This chain's CDR3 is CASSPTRGGAAHLMNTEAFF. CDR3 DNA: TGTGCCAGCTCACCTACGCGGGGTGGGGCGGCCCATTTAATGAACACTGAAGCTTTCTTT.

Ten or more counts support this clonotype. This chain joins TRBV19 and TRBJ1-5, with a weak D call TRBD1 (6 bases). CDR3 length: 19 amino acids. Trimming cost V 3 bases and J 2 bases, with 23 bases left between them. Germline lookup yields CDR1 LNHDA and CDR2 SQIVND (reference sequence). In DNA form, the CDR3 reads TGTGCCAGTAGTATTCGCTCCGACTACAGGGCTTTCGGCAATCAGCCCCAGCATTTT. It translates to CASSIRSDYRAFGNQPQHF.

With regard to this clonotype: A clone one base away is much larger, so this may be a read error. The chain links TRBV5-6 to TRBJ1-6; no clear D. The V end was cut by 7 bases, the J end by 7 bases, with 18 bases between. The CDR3 runs 15 residues. Germline lookup yields CDR1 SGHDT and CDR2 YYEEEE. The CDR3 nucleotides read TGTGCCAGCTCTCCGAGCGTTGGGAGGAATTCACCCCTCCACTTT. Its translation is CASSPSVGRNSPLHF.

This clonotype was seen more than once but under ten times. The CDR3 coding sequence is TGTGCCAGCAGCTCAAGCTCCTACAATGAGCAGTTCTTC. Protein sequence: CASSSSSYNEQFF. The V call is TRBV7-2, the J call TRBJ2-1; D unclear. Trimming removed 4 bases at V and 0 bases at J, with 4 bases between. CDR3 length equals 13 residues. The germline gives CDR1 SGHTA, CDR2 FQGNSA.

This clonotype was counted a few times. The gene calls are TRBV10-3 and TRBJ2-3; tentatively, D is TRBD1 or TRBD2 (5 bases each). Germline values: CDR1 ENHRY, CDR2 SYGVKD. V was clipped by 6 bases and J by 2 bases, with 15 bases between them. This CDR3 contains 15 residues. The CDR3: CAIREPGTHTDTQYF. The CDR3 DNA reads as TGTGCCATCAGGGAGCCCGGGACGCACACAGATACGCAGTATTTT.

This clonotype was seen ten or more times. The chain uses TRBV30 and TRBJ1-1; D is perhaps TRBD1 (5 bases). Trimming stripped 4 bases from V and 5 bases from J, with 14 bases between. CDR1 and CDR2 from the germline V gene are GTSNPN and SVGIG (reference sequence). The CDR3 runs to 13 residues. CDR3 amino acids: CAWMKGQRTEAFF. CDR3 nucleotides: TGTGCCTGGATGAAGGGGCAGAGGACTGAAGCTTTCTTT.

This clonotype has a handful of counts. This sequence joins TRBV7-7 and TRBJ2-5; 9 nucleotides agree with TRBD2. The CDR3 has 15 amino acids. Germline V gene data show CDR1 as SSHAT and CDR2 as FNYEAQ (reference sequence). V was clipped by 6 bases and J by 5 bases; unmatched bases: 10. CDR3 sequence (DNA): TGTGCCAGCAGGAGGGGGCTAGCGGGGTCGGAGACCCAGTACTTC. Residues: CASRRGLAGSETQYF.

The chain carries TRBV18 and TRBJ1-5; 9 bases agree with TRBD1. The CDR3 is 14 amino acids. The germline V gene encodes CDR1 KGHSH and CDR2 LQKENI. Trimming removed 4 bases from V and 5 bases from J; junction bases left unmatched: 3. This chain's CDR3 is CASSRGQGYQPQHF. The CDR3 coding sequence is TGTGCCAGCTCACGCGGACAGGGGTATCAGCCCCAGCATTTT. The full variable domain, completed using reference TRBV18 and TRBJ1-5, is NAGVMQNPRHLVRRRGQEARLRCSPMKGHSHVYWYRQLPEEGLKFMVYLQKENIIDESGMPKERFSAEFPKEGPSILRIQQVVRGDSAAYFCASSRGQGYQPQHFGDGTRLSIL.